The rows below give T cell receptor beta chains drawn from one sample of a study of blood T cell repertoires in COVID-19. Data came from immunoSEQ multiplex PCR; TCRdb stores just in-frame clones and leaves some out. The data contain around 270,000 clones, about 85% of them seen just once; the ten biggest clones take up 0.87%. Sequencing was carried out using peripheral blood. Receptor source: a human donor with COVID-19, enrolled during active disease. The donor label of this sample is uncertain. The CDR3 runs from the conserved cysteine through the conserved F or W. The order of the fields is J gene, D gene, V gene, clone size, CDR3 DNA, CDR3 protein. The D gene is left open where the match is weak. Clone size is stated in some rows and not others, as once, few, many or a class when expanded.

J gene: TRBJ2-7
D gene: -
V gene: TRBV25-1
clone size: -
CDR3 DNA: TGTGCCAGCAGTGACGGGGGACGATCCTACGAGCAGTACTTC
CDR3 protein: CASSDGGRSYEQYF

J gene: TRBJ2-5
D gene: TRBD2
V gene: TRBV7-2
clone size: -
CDR3 DNA: TGTGCCAGCAGCCTGGGGAGGGGAAGGGAGACCCAGTACTTC
CDR3 protein: CASSLGRGRETQYF

J gene: TRBJ2-2
D gene: TRBD1
V gene: TRBV13
clone size: -
CDR3 DNA: TGTGCCAGCAGCTTCTCCGGGACAGGGTCCACCGGGGAGCTGTTTTTT
CDR3 protein: CASSFSGTGSTGELFF

J gene: TRBJ1-1
D gene: -
V gene: TRBV30
clone size: once
CDR3 DNA: TGTGCCTGGACACGACAGCCTAACACTGAAGCTTTCTTT
CDR3 protein: CAWTRQPNTEAFF

J gene: TRBJ1-5
D gene: -
V gene: TRBV7-2
clone size: -
CDR3 DNA: TGTGCCAGCAGCCCCCCGGGAAGGTCCCAGCCCCAGCATTTT
CDR3 protein: CASSPPGRSQPQHF

J gene: TRBJ1-5
D gene: -
V gene: TRBV3-1/TRBV3-2
clone size: once
CDR3 DNA: TGTGCCAGCAGCCAAGTAGTAGGGGAACAGCCCCAGCATTTT
CDR3 protein: CASSQVVGEQPQHF

J gene: TRBJ2-1
D gene: -
V gene: TRBV12-1
clone size: -
CDR3 DNA: TGTGCCAGCAGCCCGGGAACTAGCGGGAACTACAATGAGCAGTTCTTC
CDR3 protein: CASSPGTSGNYNEQFF

J gene: TRBJ2-1
D gene: TRBD2
V gene: TRBV7-3
clone size: once
CDR3 DNA: TGTGCCAGCAGCCCCACAGGGACTAGCCAGAACGGTGAGCAGTTCTTC
CDR3 protein: CASSPTGTSQNGEQFF

J gene: TRBJ2-1
D gene: TRBD2
V gene: TRBV28
clone size: -
CDR3 DNA: TGTGCCAGCAGCGGACTAGCGGGCCACAATGAGCAGTTCTTC
CDR3 protein: CASSGLAGHNEQFF

J gene: TRBJ2-1
D gene: TRBD2
V gene: TRBV11-2
clone size: few
CDR3 DNA: TGTGCCAGCAGCTCGTATGGTTCGACCCTAGCGGGGGGCTACAATGAGCAGTTCTTC
CDR3 protein: CASSSYGSTLAGGYNEQFF

J gene: TRBJ2-1
D gene: TRBD2
V gene: TRBV5-1
clone size: -
CDR3 DNA: TGCGCCAGCAGCTTAGGCCCTTTTTCTAGCGGGAGTCGGGAGCAGTTCTTC
CDR3 protein: CASSLGPFSSGSREQFF

J gene: TRBJ2-1
D gene: TRBD1
V gene: TRBV30
clone size: -
CDR3 DNA: TGTGCCTGGAGCAACGGACAGGGCCTCTACAATGAGCAGTTCTTC
CDR3 protein: CAWSNGQGLYNEQFF

J gene: TRBJ2-1
D gene: TRBD2
V gene: TRBV7-2
clone size: -
CDR3 DNA: TGTGCCAGCAGCTTCGTAGCGGGCAAAAGTTACAATGAGCAGTTCTTC
CDR3 protein: CASSFVAGKSYNEQFF

J gene: TRBJ2-1
D gene: -
V gene: TRBV12-3/TRBV12-4
clone size: -
CDR3 DNA: TGTGCCAGCAGTTTGAACCAGGGTAATGAGCAGTTCTTC
CDR3 protein: CASSLNQGNEQFF

J gene: TRBJ1-6
D gene: -
V gene: TRBV5-4
clone size: -
CDR3 DNA: TGTGCCAGCAGCTCGAGGGTGCTTAATTCACCCCTCCACTTT
CDR3 protein: CASSSRVLNSPLHF

J gene: TRBJ1-1
D gene: -
V gene: TRBV12-3/TRBV12-4
clone size: -
CDR3 DNA: TGTGCCAGCAGTTTGGGGGGGGCCGAAGCTTTCTTT
CDR3 protein: CASSLGGAEAFF

J gene: TRBJ1-3
D gene: -
V gene: TRBV10-3
clone size: -
CDR3 DNA: TGTGCCATCAGTGAGTCGCCCTATCGGGGTCCTAGCTCTGGAAACACCATATATTTT
CDR3 protein: CAISESPYRGPSSGNTIYF

J gene: TRBJ1-2
D gene: -
V gene: TRBV27
clone size: -
CDR3 DNA: TGTGCCAGCAGTTTAAATCGGAGGACCTATGGCTACACCTTC
CDR3 protein: CASSLNRRTYGYTF

J gene: TRBJ2-7
D gene: TRBD1
V gene: TRBV15
clone size: -
CDR3 DNA: TGTGCCACCAGCCCCTCAGGGGGCTCTCCCTACGAGCAGTACTTC
CDR3 protein: CATSPSGGSPYEQYF

J gene: TRBJ2-2
D gene: TRBD1
V gene: TRBV5-1
clone size: -
CDR3 DNA: TGCGCCAGCAGCTTGGACAGGGGTCGGGCCGGGGAGCTGTTTTTT
CDR3 protein: CASSLDRGRAGELFF

J gene: TRBJ2-1
D gene: TRBD1
V gene: TRBV11-2
clone size: -
CDR3 DNA: TGTGCCAGCCGACCCTCGGGACAGGGGGTCTACAATGAGCAGTTCTTC
CDR3 protein: CASRPSGQGVYNEQFF

J gene: TRBJ1-5
D gene: -
V gene: TRBV19
clone size: -
CDR3 DNA: TGTGCCAGTAAGGACAGAAGGGGTCAGCCCCAGCATTTT
CDR3 protein: CASKDRRGQPQHF

J gene: TRBJ1-1
D gene: -
V gene: TRBV9
clone size: -
CDR3 DNA: TGTGCCAGCAGCGTAGTATTGGACCCGGAGGGCACTGAAGCTTTCTTT
CDR3 protein: CASSVVLDPEGTEAFF

J gene: TRBJ1-2
D gene: -
V gene: TRBV7-2
clone size: -
CDR3 DNA: TGTGCCAGCACCCCCGGCGGCAGTAGGGGCTATGGCTACACCTTC
CDR3 protein: CASTPGGSRGYGYTF

J gene: TRBJ1-5
D gene: -
V gene: TRBV29-1
clone size: -
CDR3 DNA: TGCAGCGTTGCCCGGGGGGGGAATCAGCCCCAGCATTTT
CDR3 protein: CSVARGGNQPQHF

J gene: TRBJ2-3
D gene: -
V gene: TRBV6-4
clone size: once
CDR3 DNA: TGTGCCAGCAGGGCTAGCGGCACAGATACGCAGTATTTT
CDR3 protein: CASRASGTDTQYF

J gene: TRBJ2-2
D gene: TRBD2
V gene: TRBV9
clone size: -
CDR3 DNA: TGTGCCAGCAAGAATAGCGGGAGGACTTCCGGGGAGCTGTTTTTT
CDR3 protein: CASKNSGRTSGELFF

J gene: TRBJ1-5
D gene: TRBD1
V gene: TRBV28
clone size: -
CDR3 DNA: TGTGCCAGCAGATCGTTGAGGACAGGGACGAGTCAGCCCCAGCATTTT
CDR3 protein: CASRSLRTGTSQPQHF

J gene: TRBJ2-5
D gene: TRBD2
V gene: TRBV5-6
clone size: -
CDR3 DNA: TGTGCCAGCAGCCGGACTAGCTTCCAAGAGACCCAGTACTTC
CDR3 protein: CASSRTSFQETQYF

J gene: TRBJ1-2
D gene: -
V gene: TRBV30
clone size: -
CDR3 DNA: TGTGCCTGGAGTGTGGGAGGGTCCTATGGCTACACCTTC
CDR3 protein: CAWSVGGSYGYTF

J gene: TRBJ2-5
D gene: -
V gene: TRBV3-1/TRBV3-2
clone size: -
CDR3 DNA: TGTGCCAGCAGCCTCGCGAACGCCGGGGAGACCCAGTACTTC
CDR3 protein: CASSLANAGETQYF